These 12 T cell receptor beta chains originate from one sample sequenced in a study of CD8 T cells in Susac syndrome. RNA in amounts of roughly 0.5 to 1 ug was reverse transcribed with random hexamers. TCRdb reprocessed the immunoSEQ multiplex PCR reads via MiXCR and lists one record per CDR3 protein. The table has 200,000 to 300,000 distinct CDR3 sequences, 90% to 96% seen once. Source material: CD4+ T cells from PBMCs. The receptor source for this set is a human donor with Susac syndrome.

The chain recombines TRBV7-9 with TRBJ1-5; 9 bases map to TRBD1. From germline, CDR1 is SEHNR and CDR2 FQNEAQ (reference sequence). Unmatched junction bases numbered 6, after V lost 3 bases and J lost 6 bases. This CDR3 region has 15 residues. The CDR3 region is CASSLGQGRGQPQHF. In DNA, the CDR3 is TGTGCCAGCAGCTTGGGACAGGGTCGGGGTCAGCCCCAGCATTTT.

The chain joins TRBV28 to TRBJ2-4, with TRBD1 identical over 9 bases. CDR3 length: 13 amino acids. Germline V gives CDR1 MDHEN, CDR2 SYDVKM. J was trimmed by 8 bases and V by 4 bases; bases with no gene match: 3. The CDR3 protein is CASSSGQGDIQYF. The DNA of the CDR3 is TGTGCCAGCAGTTCGGGACAGGGCGACATTCAGTACTTC.

The V gene is TRBV29-1, the J gene TRBJ2-7; D call uncertain. Trimming took off 6 bases at V and 5 bases at J, with 14 bases between the two ends. The CDR3 contains 12 residues. Germline values: CDR1 SQVTM, CDR2 ANQGSEA. The DNA of the CDR3 is TGCAGCGTCACCCGATCAAGGAACGAGCAGTACTTC. This gives the protein CSVTRSRNEQYF.

The V call is TRBV5-1, the J call TRBJ1-2, with no clear D. The CDR3 consists of 14 residues. Looked up from germline, CDR1 is SGHRS and CDR2 is YFSETQ. V was shortened by 4 bases and J by 7 bases, with 17 bases between the two germline ends. CDR3 nucleotide sequence: TGCGCCAGCAGCAGGGAGGTGGCAGATCCTGGCTACACCTTC. As protein: CASSREVADPGYTF. The whole variable domain, remainder taken from reference TRBV5-1 and TRBJ1-2, is KAGVTQTPRYLIKTRGQQVTLSCSPISGHRSVSWYQQTPGQGLQFLFEYFSETQRNKGNFPGRFSGRQFSNSRSEMNVSTLELGDSALYLCASSREVADPGYTFGSGTRLTVV.

The rearrangement uses TRBV20-1 and TRBJ2-7; D remains ambiguous. The germline V and J ends were trimmed by 6 bases and 3 bases, with 9 bases remaining between them. The CDR3 runs 11 residues. Germline-derived CDR1 and CDR2 are DFQATT and SNEGSKA (reference sequence). CDR3 region: CSAQDYYEQYF. The CDR3 DNA is TGCAGTGCCCAGGATTACTACGAGCAGTACTTC.

The J gene is TRBJ1-5, the V gene TRBV20-1, with 8 bases identical to TRBD1. V shed 6 bases, J shed 1 base, and the junction held 8 bases outside the gene matches. This CDR3 spans 15 amino acids. Germline V CDR1 and CDR2: DFQATT, SNEGSKA (reference sequence). The CDR3 sequence: CSADRGLASNQPQHF. Written as DNA, the CDR3 is TGCAGTGCAGACAGGGGACTTGCGAGCAATCAGCCCCAGCATTTT.

This chain joins TRBV24-1 and TRBJ2-3; 9 nucleotides agree with TRBD1. Germline V gene data show CDR1 as KGHDR and CDR2 as SFDVKD. Trimming at V came to 3 bases and at J to 1 base, leaving 7 bases not matched to a gene. This CDR3 is 17 amino acids long. The CDR3 is CATSDPGQGTRTDTQYF. In nucleotides, the CDR3 is TGTGCCACCAGTGATCCCGGACAGGGGACACGCACAGATACGCAGTATTTT.

This chain uses TRBV9 with TRBJ2-7, with D tentatively TRBD2 (6 bases). V lost 3 bases and J 3 bases, leaving 13 bases between the germline ends. The CDR3 has 14 residues. Germline V lookup: CDR1 SGDLS, CDR2 YYNGEE. CDR3 bases: TGTGCCAGCAGCGCCCTTTCGGGGGACTACGAGCAGTACTTC. This gives the protein CASSALSGDYEQYF. The whole variable domain, remainder taken from reference TRBV9 and TRBJ2-7, is DSGVTQTPKHLITATGQRVTLRCSPRSGDLSVYWYQQSLDQGLQFLIQYYNGEERAKGNILERFSAQQFPDLHSELNLSSLELGDSALYFCASSALSGDYEQYFGPGTRLTVT.

The V and J genes are TRBV20-1 and TRBJ2-1; D gene ambiguous. Trimming removed 6 bases at V and 2 bases at J, with 2 bases between. The CDR3 sequence is 10 residues long. Germline-derived CDR1 and CDR2 are DFQATT and SNEGSKA (reference sequence). The CDR3 spells CSAPYNEQFF. The CDR3 bases are TGCAGTGCACCCTACAATGAGCAGTTCTTC.

The chain couples TRBV5-1 to TRBJ2-2; 11 bases agree with TRBD1. The CDR3 runs 16 residues. The ends lost 4 bases at V and 6 bases at J; junction bases unmatched: 8. Germline lookup yields CDR1 SGHRS and CDR2 YFSETQ. Here the CDR3 DNA reads TGCGCCAGCAGCGGACAGGGGGCTAGCGTATCCGGGGAGCTGTTTTTT. Translated, it gives CASSGQGASVSGELFF.

The chain couples TRBV29-1 to TRBJ2-7; the D gene could be TRBD1 or TRBD2 (5 bases each). Trimming removed 3 bases at V and 2 bases at J, with 26 bases between. Germline V gene data show CDR1 as SQVTM and CDR2 as ANQGSEA. The CDR3 is made up of 18 amino acids. The CDR3: CSVETQKGPGRRTYEQYF. The CDR3 nucleotides read TGCAGCGTTGAGACTCAAAAGGGCCCGGGACGGCGGACCTACGAGCAGTACTTC.

J is TRBJ2-7 and V is TRBV29-1; D is perhaps TRBD2 (6 bases). This CDR3 contains 15 residues. Trimming pared 1 base from V and 4 bases from J, leaving 17 bases between. Germline V gene sequence: CDR1 SQVTM, CDR2 ANQGSEA. The CDR3 sequence: CSVEGGVGKNYEQYF. CDR3 nucleotides: TGCAGCGTTGAAGGCGGGGTAGGGAAAAATTACGAGCAGTACTTC.